The T cell receptor (beta chain) under discussion was sequenced for a study of blood T cell repertoires in COVID-19 (dated by TCRdb to the early 2020s). With respect to the entire study: Collaborator samples came from the United States, Italy and Spain and covered acute and convalescent phases of COVID-19. The material from the prospective study consisted of cDNA or gDNA derived from T cells, B-cell-depleted T cells, or PBMCs. Deeply sampled blood TCRbeta repertoires from subjects exposed to, actively infected with, or recovered from COVID-19 were included in the dataset. A freely available public database, intended as a resource for researchers studying the immune response to SARS-CoV-2, is where the repertoires were released. The samples were drawn from two sources: the first 160 participants of the ongoing ImmuneRACE study, and fewer than 1,500 subjects contributed by 6 global collaborators. Nearly every sample came with metadata listing a de-identified subject ID, COVID-19 status, age in years and sex. HLA class I and class II types, where available, came from metadata supplied by the sample provider rather than from assay-based typing. The study at large found these results: The amount of clinical and demographic metadata varied by source and participant and was provided uncurated.

Worth noting for this clone: Its antigen target is currently unknown. No much larger clone is present one base from it, and per-base qualities are unavailable.

TCRbeta CDR3 regions were amplified from genomic DNA using the immunoSEQ Assay, a bias-controlled multiplex PCR. Processing in the source paper ran as follows. Nucleated cell counts per sample were estimated from amplification of reference gene primers within the assay. To quantify the absolute abundance of each unique TCRbeta CDR3 rearrangement, sequence reads were collapsed and filtered. For each sample, productive Simpson clonality was calculated by taking the square root of Simpson's diversity index across productive rearrangements. In its TCRdb copy, this immuneACCESS table keeps in-frame sequences only and misses some clones. Where compared with another copy, unresolved V genes explain less than half of these, and the others have no known cause. The V and J calls and clone size come from that table; D and trimming were worked out from the DNA. The sample includes about 170,000 clones, with around 82% observed a single time. About a tenth of the sample is taken by the ten largest.

The germline V gene gives CDR1 as SNHLY and CDR2 as FYNNEI. The junction shows trimming of 5 bases on V and 4 bases on J, and the gene matches do not reach 4 bases of it. Taken from cysteine to phenylalanine, the CDR3 has 13 residues. CDR3 DNA is the only sequence kept; it has 39 bases, read in frame from the first base. The collaborating institutions used their own protocols to collect whole blood in K2EDTA tubes. Collaborator samples were shipped for TCRbeta analysis as frozen whole blood, isolated PBMCs, or DNA extracted from either sample type. The rearrangement joined TRBV2 to TRBJ1-1; 7 of the junction bases match TRBD1. This clonotype was sampled from a man aged 65-85 years with active or convalescent COVID-19. Input material: peripheral blood. The CDR3 reads as follows: CASSPTGITEAFF. The DNA is as follows: TGTGCCAGCAGTCCGACAGGGATCACTGAAGCTTTCTTT.